The 2 T cell receptor beta chains reported below all come from one sample, sequenced in a study of blood T cell repertoires in COVID-19. Using immunoSEQ multiplex PCR, the repertoire was profiled, and TCRdb retains in-frame clones only, with some absent. Among 100,000 or so clones listed, 65% to 85% were seen once. The sequenced sample consisted of peripheral blood. The receptor set was obtained from a man in his 70s with active or convalescent COVID-19.

The rearrangement joins TRBV28 to TRBJ1-3; unclear D gene. The CDR3 is made up of 16 amino acids. Germline CDR1 MDHEN, CDR2 SYDVKM. Between the trimmed V and J ends, which lost 7 bases and 4 bases, there was a span of 20 bases. The CDR3 sequence is CASTNLLGLGGNTIYF. Written as DNA, the CDR3 is TGTGCCAGCACCAACCTCCTCGGACTGGGGGGAAACACCATATATTTT. Complete variable domain (other parts from reference TRBV28 and TRBJ1-3): DVKVTQSSRYLVKRTGEKVFLECVQDMDHENMFWYRQDPGLGLRLIYFSYDVKMKEKGDIPEGYSVSREKKERFSLILESASTNQTSMYLCASTNLLGLGGNTIYFGEGSWLTVV.

The chain links TRBV19 to TRBJ2-7; perhaps TRBD2 as D (7 bases). Germline V lookup: CDR1 LNHDA, CDR2 SQIVND (reference sequence). V was trimmed by 8 bases and J by 4 bases, leaving 12 bases between them. The CDR3 runs 12 residues. This chain's CDR3 is CASSGEGYEQYF. Written as DNA, the CDR3 is TGTGCCAGTTCAGGGGAGGGGTACGAGCAGTACTTC.